This T cell receptor beta chain is drawn from a study of response to subunit inactivated influenza vaccine. TCRdb analysed the RT-PCR reads with MiXCR anew, one entry per CDR3 protein. The sample records more than 700,000 distinct CDR3 sequences, around 21% being singletons. This clonotype has just one count. The antigen is not known. Study conclusions and caveats: The authors put forward the suggestion that each seasonal influenza vaccination may bring in only a limited number of new T cells.

Trimming cost V 3 bases and J 0 bases, with 8 bases left between them. Per the germline V gene, CDR1 is MNHNS and CDR2 is SASEGT. This CDR3 has 14 residues. This clonotype was obtained from a man aged 50-59 years who received an inactivated influenza vaccine. The sequencing used PBMCs from blood, collected around 5 days after vaccination. The chain couples TRBV6-1 to TRBJ1-1, with D possibly matching TRBD1 (5 bases). The CDR3 loop is CASSEGTVNTEAFF. Written as DNA, the CDR3 is TGTGCCAGCAGTGAGGGGACGGTGAACACTGAAGCTTTCTTT.